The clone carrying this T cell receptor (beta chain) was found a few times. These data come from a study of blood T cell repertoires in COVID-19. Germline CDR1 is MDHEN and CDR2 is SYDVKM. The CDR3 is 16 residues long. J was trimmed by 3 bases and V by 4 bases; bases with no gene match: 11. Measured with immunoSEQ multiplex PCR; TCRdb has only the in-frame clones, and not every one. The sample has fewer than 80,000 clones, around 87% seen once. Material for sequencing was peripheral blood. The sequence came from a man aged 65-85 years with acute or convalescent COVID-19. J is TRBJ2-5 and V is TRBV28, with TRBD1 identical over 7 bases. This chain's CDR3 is CASSSPPRDSKETQYF. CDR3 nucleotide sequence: TGTGCCAGCAGTTCCCCGCCCCGGGACAGCAAAGAGACCCAGTACTTC.